Listed here are 7 T cell receptor beta chains from one sample, sequenced in a study of blood T cell repertoires in COVID-19. Profiling relied on immunoSEQ multiplex PCR, and the TCRdb table lists in-frame clones only, not all of them. The sample has approximately 240,000 clones, about 90% seen once. Sequencing was carried out using PBMCs or T cells enriched from blood (not recorded which). These receptors were taken from a woman aged 18-35 years who had recovered from COVID-19.

The chain links TRBV11-2 to TRBJ2-7; possibly TRBD1 for D (8 bases). The CDR3 loop spans 13 amino acids. The ends were cut back, 9 bases at V and 2 bases at J, with 14 bases in the middle. The V gene's germline CDR1 is SGHAT and CDR2 FQNNGV. The CDR3 spells CASDRGLTYEQYF. For the CDR3, the DNA is TGTGCCAGTGACAGGGGACTAACCTACGAGCAGTACTTC.

V gene TRBV19 combines with J gene TRBJ2-7, with 10 bases lining up with TRBD1. The V gene's germline CDR1 is LNHDA and CDR2 SQIVND (reference sequence). CDR3 length equals 14 residues. V gave up 4 bases and J gave up 1 base; unmatched junction bases: 1. CDR3 region: CASSRDRGSYEQYF. The DNA for the CDR3 is TGTGCCAGTAGTAGGGACAGGGGATCCTACGAGCAGTACTTC. The full variable domain, with the rest looked up from reference TRBV19 and TRBJ2-7, is DGGITQSPKYLFRKEGQNVTLSCEQNLNHDAMYWYRQDPGQGLRLIYYSQIVNDFQKGDIAEGYSVSREKKESFPLTVTSAQKNPTAFYLCASSRDRGSYEQYFGPGTRLTVT.

This clone appeared a single time. The chain is built from TRBV28 and TRBJ1-4, with D possibly being TRBD1 (5 bases). There are 14 residues in the CDR3. Germline-derived CDR1 and CDR2 are MDHEN and SYDVKM. V lost 3 bases and J 11 bases, leaving 16 bases between the germline ends. The CDR3 loop reads CASSLGTPGVKLFF. CDR3 DNA: TGTGCCAGCAGTTTGGGGACTCCCGGGGTGAAACTGTTTTTT.

Here the CDR3 DNA reads TGTGCCAGCAGCCCAACAATTCAGGGGGCATCTAACTATGGCTACACCTTC. Its translation: CASSPTIQGASNYGYTF. The chain carries TRBV25-1 and TRBJ1-2; TRBD1 agrees at 8 bases. V trimming: 6 bases; J trimming: 0 bases; junction bases outside the gene matches: 12. Germline values: CDR1 MGHDK, CDR2 SYGVNS. This CDR3 has 17 amino acids.

The rearrangement joins TRBV5-6 to TRBJ1-1; 7 bases match TRBD1. CDR1 and CDR2 from the germline V gene are SGHDT and YYEEEE. The length of the CDR3 is 15 residues. The V and J ends lost 2 bases and 5 bases, in that order; junction bases with no gene match: 9. The CDR3 sequence is CASSLGGAGGTEAFF. The CDR3 nucleotides are TGTGCCAGCAGCTTAGGAGGAGCAGGGGGGACTGAAGCTTTCTTT.

V is TRBV19 and J is TRBJ2-5; tentative D call: TRBD2 (5 bases). Trimming shortened V by 3 bases and J by 4 bases, and 9 bases separated the two germline ends. Looked up from germline, CDR1 is LNHDA and CDR2 is SQIVND (reference sequence). The CDR3 totals 13 residues. The CDR3 region is CASSIGVGETQYF. The CDR3 bases are TGTGCCAGTAGTATCGGGGTTGGAGAGACCCAGTACTTC. Based on the CDR3 plus reference TRBV19 and TRBJ2-5, the full variable domain is DGGITQSPKYLFRKEGQNVTLSCEQNLNHDAMYWYRQDPGQGLRLIYYSQIVNDFQKGDIAEGYSVSREKKESFPLTVTSAQKNPTAFYLCASSIGVGETQYFGPGTRLLVL.

The V and J genes are TRBV29-1 and TRBJ2-5, with D perhaps matching TRBD1 (6 bases). V shed 6 bases and J shed 2 bases, with 16 bases lying between them. The germline V gene has CDR1 SQVTM and CDR2 ANQGSEA. CDR3 length: 14 amino acids. The CDR3 region is CSVSYGQLQETQYF. CDR3 coding DNA: TGCAGCGTCAGTTATGGACAGTTACAAGAGACCCAGTACTTC.